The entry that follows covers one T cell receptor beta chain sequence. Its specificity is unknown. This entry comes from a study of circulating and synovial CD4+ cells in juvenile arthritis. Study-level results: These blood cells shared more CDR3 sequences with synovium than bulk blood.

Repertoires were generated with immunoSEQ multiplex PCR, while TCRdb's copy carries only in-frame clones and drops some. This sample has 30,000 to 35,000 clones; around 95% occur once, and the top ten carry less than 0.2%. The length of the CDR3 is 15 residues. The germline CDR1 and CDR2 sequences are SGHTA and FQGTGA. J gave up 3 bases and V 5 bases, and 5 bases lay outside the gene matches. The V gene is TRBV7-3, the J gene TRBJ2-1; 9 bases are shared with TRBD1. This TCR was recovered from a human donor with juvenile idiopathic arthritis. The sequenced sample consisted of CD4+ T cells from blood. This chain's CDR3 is CASSQGQGIYNEQFF. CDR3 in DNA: TGTGCCAGCAGCCAGGGACAGGGTATCTACAATGAGCAGTTCTTC.